The 32 T cell receptor beta chains presented below share a single source sample, sequenced in a study of blood T cell repertoires in COVID-19. The protocol was immunoSEQ multiplex PCR, while the TCRdb copy is restricted to in-frame clones and leaves out a portion. The sample shows hundreds of thousands of clones, roughly 86% of them seen only once. Sequenced: PBMCs or T cells enriched from blood (not recorded which). The receptors shown here come from a middle-aged woman with acute COVID-19.

This clone was counted between two and nine times. The rearrangement joins TRBV7-6 to TRBJ1-1; the match to TRBD1 covers 7 bases. Germline CDR1 and CDR2: SGHVS and FNYEAQ. The CDR3 is 13 residues long. V gave up 5 bases and J gave up 4 bases; unmatched junction bases: 4. CDR3 loop: CASSVTGATEAFF. DNA of the CDR3: TGTGCCAGCAGCGTAACAGGGGCCACTGAAGCTTTCTTT.

This chain links TRBV7-9 with TRBJ2-1, with 10 bases lining up with TRBD2. After removal of 5 bases from V and 6 bases from J, the junction contained 10 bases not matched to a gene. CDR3 length: 16 amino acids. Per the germline V gene, CDR1 is SEHNR and CDR2 is FQNEAQ (reference sequence). The chain's CDR3 is CASSLSSSGGRNEQFF. CDR3 nucleotide sequence: TGTGCCAGCAGCCTCAGTTCTAGCGGGGGCCGCAATGAGCAGTTCTTC.

For the CDR3, the DNA is TGTGCCAGCATGTTAAGGGGGCTCGCCGAGCAGTACTTC. As protein: CASMLRGLAEQYF. The V gene is TRBV21-1, the J gene TRBJ2-7; TRBD1, the table's D call, lacks a check against the DNA. TRBV21-1 is described as a pseudogene. The CDR3 extends over 13 amino acids.

The CDR3 DNA reads as TGTGCCAGCAGCGACCTAGACCCGAACACCGGGGAGCTGTTTTTT. It specifies CASSDLDPNTGELFF. The V and J genes are TRBV2 and TRBJ2-2, with D unclear. Germline V gene sequence: CDR1 SNHLY, CDR2 FYNNEI. Trimming took off 6 bases at V and 0 bases at J, with 11 bases between the two ends. The CDR3 sequence is 15 residues long.

The chain couples TRBV12-5 to TRBJ2-1; 11 bases are shared with TRBD1. The CDR3 is 24 residues long. V was clipped by 2 bases and J by 5 bases; unmatched bases: 29. Per the germline V gene, CDR1 is LGHNT and CDR2 is FRNRAP. The CDR3 is CASGLPGQGDPERPTNKGDNEQFF. The CDR3 region has the DNA TGTGCTAGTGGTTTGCCGGGACAGGGGGACCCAGAGAGACCAACGAACAAAGGGGACAATGAGCAGTTCTTC.

The chain uses TRBV10-3 and TRBJ1-5; a weak D match, TRBD1 (5 bases). Deletions cut 5 bases from V and 9 bases from J, with 11 bases between. Germline V gene sequence: CDR1 ENHRY, CDR2 SYGVKD. The length of the CDR3 is 12 residues. CDR3 DNA: TGTGCCATCAGTTCGCCGGGGGGGCCCCAGCATTTT. Amino acids: CAISSPGGPQHF.

This clone has only a few counts. This chain uses TRBV19 with TRBJ2-7, with D tentatively TRBD1 (6 bases). The ends were cut back, 6 bases at V and 7 bases at J, with 16 bases in the middle. CDR1 LNHDA and CDR2 SQIVND come from the germline V gene (reference sequence). CDR3 length: 13 residues. The CDR3 DNA reads as TGTGCCAGTAGCACTGGGGGCCCTGGGGAGCAGTACTTC. This sequence encodes CASSTGGPGEQYF.

The J gene is TRBJ1-6, the V gene TRBV10-3; unclear D gene. V was clipped by 0 bases and J by 6 bases, with 9 bases between them. CDR3 length equals 15 residues. CDR1 and CDR2 from the germline V gene are ENHRY and SYGVKD. Here the CDR3 DNA reads TGTGCCATCAGTGAGTCTCCAGGTTCTAATTCACCCCTCCACTTT. Translated: CAISESPGSNSPLHF.

V and J are TRBV18 and TRBJ1-1, with 8 bases lining up with TRBD1. CDR1 and CDR2 (germline): KGHSH, LQKENI. The CDR3 covers 16 residues. The junction had 9 bases not matched to a gene; V was cut back by 2 bases and J by 4 bases. The chain's CDR3 is CASSPGQGALFTEAFF. The CDR3 nucleotides read TGTGCCAGCTCACCAGGGCAGGGGGCTTTGTTCACTGAAGCTTTCTTT.

The chain employs TRBV7-2 and TRBJ1-5, with no clear D. The V gene's germline CDR1 is SGHTA and CDR2 FQGNSA. The CDR3 loop spans 15 amino acids. The V and J ends lost 2 bases and 4 bases respectively, with 12 bases between them. The CDR3 DNA reads as TGTGCCAGCAGCTTACGGGGAATCCCTAATCAGCCCCAGCATTTT. Amino acid sequence: CASSLRGIPNQPQHF.

The chain recombines TRBV3-1 (or the pseudogene TRBV3-2) with TRBJ2-3; D call uncertain. CDR1 is LGHDT, CDR2 YNNKEL, per germline (reference sequence). The CDR3 runs to 12 residues. The V gene lost 3 bases and the J gene lost 4 bases, with 5 bases spanning the gap. CDR3 DNA: TGTGCCAGCAGCCAGCGCCCAGATACGCAGTATTTT. Amino acid sequence: CASSQRPDTQYF.

The V gene is TRBV5-1, the J gene TRBJ2-7; no reliable D call. This CDR3 comprises 11 residues. Germline CDR1 is SGHRS and CDR2 is YFSETQ. Trimming removed 7 bases from V and 3 bases from J, with 8 bases in between. CDR3 DNA sequence: TGCGCCAGCCGCGACTTCTACGAGCAGTACTTC. It specifies CASRDFYEQYF.

V gene TRBV25-1 combines with J gene TRBJ1-3; possible D gene TRBD1, 6 bases. CDR1 MGHDK and CDR2 SYGVNS come from the germline V gene. The CDR3 contains 14 residues. Trimming removed 3 bases at V and 3 bases at J, with 9 bases between. The CDR3 bases are TGTGCCAGCAGTGACCACAGGGTTGGAAACACCATATATTTT. This codes for CASSDHRVGNTIYF.

With regard to this clone: At one of its ends the junction is not consistent with the germline gene, which may arise from a read error. The rearrangement joins TRBV30 to TRBJ1-2; 7 nucleotides align to TRBD1. Germline assignment: CDR1 GTSNPN and CDR2 SVGIG (reference sequence). The CDR3 contains 12 residues. CDR3 loop: CTWTRGNYGYTF. The CDR3 DNA sequence: TGTACCTGGACCAGGGGGAACTATGGCTACACCTTC. Together with reference TRBV30 and TRBJ1-2, the CDR3 gives the full variable domain: SQTIHQWPATLVQPVGSPLSLECTVEGTSNPNLYWYRQAAGRGLQLLFYSVGIGQISSEVPQNLSASRPQDRQFILSSKKLLLSDSGFYLCTWTRGNYGYTFGSGTRLTVV.

The genes are TRBV5-5 and TRBJ2-7, with 7 bases that match TRBD1. The CDR3 totals 13 residues. Germline lookup yields CDR1 SGHKS and CDR2 YYEKEE (reference sequence). Trimming at V came to 3 bases and at J to 0 bases, leaving 0 bases not matched to a gene. The CDR3 here is CASSSGGSYEQYF. DNA for the CDR3: TGTGCCAGCAGCTCAGGGGGCTCCTACGAGCAGTACTTC.

The genes are TRBV3-1 (or the pseudogene TRBV3-2) and TRBJ2-5; 8 nucleotides agree with TRBD1. Germline V lookup: CDR1 LGHDT, CDR2 YNNKEL (reference sequence). The CDR3 contains 16 residues. V dropped 3 bases and J dropped 5; count of bases not matched to a gene: 11. The DNA of the CDR3 is TGTGCCAGCAGCCATGACGGGACAGGTCCCCAGGAGACCCAGTACTTC. The encoded protein is CASSHDGTGPQETQYF.

This rearrangement joins TRBV9 to TRBJ2-5; TRBD1 agrees at 9 bases. Unmatched junction bases numbered 6, after V lost 4 bases and J lost 2 bases. This CDR3 spans 15 amino acids. Germline V gene sequence: CDR1 SGDLS, CDR2 YYNGEE. CDR3 sequence: CASSKVDRGQETQYF. CDR3 nucleotide sequence: TGTGCCAGCAGCAAAGTGGACAGGGGTCAAGAGACCCAGTACTTC. The full variable domain, in which reference TRBV9 and TRBJ2-5 provide the parts outside the CDR3, is DSGVTQTPKHLITATGQRVTLRCSPRSGDLSVYWYQQSLDQGLQFLIQYYNGEERAKGNILERFSAQQFPDLHSELNLSSLELGDSALYFCASSKVDRGQETQYFGPGTRLLVL.

The rearrangement links TRBV19 to TRBJ1-5; a possible D gene is TRBD1 (5 bases). Deletions cut 7 bases from V and 0 bases from J, with 13 bases between. Germline CDR1 is LNHDA and CDR2 is SQIVND (reference sequence). The CDR3 spans 15 residues. CDR3 sequence reads: CASKASGYSNQPQHF. The DNA for the CDR3 is TGTGCCAGTAAGGCGTCAGGGTATAGCAATCAGCCCCAGCATTTT.

The chain recombines TRBV4-1 with TRBJ2-7; possibly TRBD2 for D (6 bases). CDR1 MGHRA and CDR2 YSYEKL come from the germline V gene. The CDR3 has 13 amino acids. Trimming shortened V by 3 bases and J by 8 bases, and 14 bases separated the two germline ends. The CDR3, as DNA: TGCGCCAGCAGCCAGGCTAGACTAGAGCAGCAGTACTTC. Protein sequence: CASSQARLEQQYF.

A word on this clone: The sample contains more than one DNA sequence encoding this CDR3. The chain carries TRBV27 and TRBJ2-7; tentatively, D is TRBD2 (5 bases). Looked up from germline, CDR1 is MNHEY and CDR2 is SMNVEV (reference sequence). The CDR3 extends over 13 amino acids. Trimming removed 3 bases from V and 4 bases from J, with 10 bases in between. CDR3 in amino acids: CASSLSEGYEQYF. The CDR3, as DNA: TGTGCCAGCAGTTTGAGTGAGGGTTACGAGCAGTACTTC.

This sequence joins TRBV19 and TRBJ2-7; D may be TRBD2 (6 bases). The CDR3 has 16 amino acids. Per the germline V gene, CDR1 is LNHDA and CDR2 is SQIVND (reference sequence). The ends were cut back, 3 bases at V and 3 bases at J, with 18 bases in the middle. CDR3 sequence (DNA): TGTGCCAGTAGTATTAAAGGAGGGAGCCGATTCTACGAGCAGTACTTC. Amino acid sequence: CASSIKGGSRFYEQYF.

The chain employs TRBV6-1 and TRBJ2-2; 8 bases are shared with TRBD1. The CDR3 loop spans 16 amino acids. The germline V gene has CDR1 MNHNS and CDR2 SASEGT. Losses at the gene ends were 1 base for V and 1 base for J; bases not matched to a gene: 2. In DNA, the CDR3 is TGTGCCAGCAGTGAAGGGACAGGGAGGAACACCGGGGAGCTGTTTTTT. This gives the protein CASSEGTGRNTGELFF.

This CDR3 is CASSPGSPLHF. The CDR3 DNA sequence: TGTGCCAGCAGTCCAGGATCACCCCTCCACTTT. The V and J genes are TRBV4-2 and TRBJ1-6, with unresolved D. Germline CDR1 and CDR2: LGHNA and YNFKEQ. This CDR3 contains 11 residues. The V and J ends lost 6 bases and 10 bases respectively, with 7 bases between them.

The rearrangement links TRBV2 to TRBJ1-1; the D gene is possibly TRBD1 (6 bases). This CDR3 is 16 amino acids long. The V and J ends lost 1 base and 0 bases respectively, with 12 bases between them. Germline V lookup: CDR1 SNHLY, CDR2 FYNNEI. The CDR3 protein is CASSEDRVGLNTEAFF. The DNA for the CDR3 is TGTGCCAGCAGTGAAGACAGGGTTGGGCTGAACACTGAAGCTTTCTTT.

This chain joins TRBV7-9 and TRBJ2-1; 8 bases are a match to TRBD2. Losses at the gene ends were 2 bases for V and 5 bases for J; bases not matched to a gene: 8. In germline, CDR1 is SEHNR, CDR2 FQNEAQ (reference sequence). This CDR3 contains 16 residues. The CDR3 loop reads CASSLWLAGSDNEQFF. The CDR3 DNA is TGTGCCAGCAGCTTATGGTTAGCGGGGAGTGACAATGAGCAGTTCTTC.

This clone showed up just once. V is TRBV15 and J is TRBJ1-2; D gene uncertain. The CDR3 sequence is 15 residues long. Germline V gives CDR1 LNHNV, CDR2 YYDKDF (reference sequence). Trimming left V 0 bases short and J 6 bases short, with 14 bases between. The CDR3, as DNA: TGTGCCACCAGCAGAGATTTAATGGCCGTTGATGGCTACACCTTC. Its translation: CATSRDLMAVDGYTF.

The CDR3 DNA follows: TGTGCCAGCAGCTCCGGACAGGGGATAGGCAATGAGCAGTTCTTC. Encoded protein: CASSSGQGIGNEQFF. The chain has TRBV5-4 and TRBJ2-1, with TRBD1 identical over 9 bases. Germline V CDR1 and CDR2: SGHNT, YYREEE (reference sequence). The V gene end was trimmed by 3 bases and the J gene end by 6 bases; junction bases not matched to a gene: 7. The CDR3 is 15 residues long.

The rearrangement links TRBV6-5 to TRBJ1-2, with 8 bases fitting TRBD1. Germline V CDR1 and CDR2: MNHEY, SVGAGI. The CDR3 runs 14 residues. V shed 4 bases, J shed 4 bases, and the junction held 5 bases outside the gene matches. CDR3 DNA sequence: TGTGCCAGCAGTTGGCGGACAGGGAGCTATGGCTACACCTTC. Translation gives CASSWRTGSYGYTF.

The V and J genes are TRBV19 and TRBJ2-1, with 10 bases identical to TRBD2. The CDR3 runs to 16 residues. The V segment lost 9 bases and the J segment 6 bases; nucleotides outside the gene matches: 14. Per the germline V gene, CDR1 is LNHDA and CDR2 is SQIVND (reference sequence). CDR3 in DNA: TGTGCCAGCAGGGGGATCAGCGGGGGGGCCCCCAATGAGCAGTTCTTC. Translation gives CASRGISGGAPNEQFF.

This clone came up once. The gene calls are TRBV5-1 and TRBJ1-1; D is undetermined. The ends were cut back, 4 bases at V and 3 bases at J, with 10 bases in the middle. Germline CDR1 and CDR2: SGHRS and YFSETQ. This CDR3 is 13 amino acids long. This CDR3 is CASSPGGDTEAFF. CDR3 nucleotide sequence: TGCGCCAGCAGCCCCGGTGGAGACACTGAAGCTTTCTTT.

V gene TRBV6-6 combines with J gene TRBJ1-2; 7 bases align to TRBD1. The ends lost 7 bases at V and 4 bases at J; junction bases unmatched: 9. CDR1 and CDR2 (germline): MNHNY, SVGAGI (reference sequence). CDR3 length: 14 residues. The CDR3 DNA is TGTGCCAGCACCATCTCATCAGGGGGCTATGGCTACACCTTC. Its protein is CASTISSGGYGYTF.

The chain links TRBV9 to TRBJ2-3; 7 bases map to TRBD2. The CDR3 length is 13 residues. Per germline, CDR1 SGDLS and CDR2 YYNGEE. Germline trimming cut 5 bases from V and 2 bases from J; bases unmatched to any gene: 2. CDR3 region: CASRRGNTDTQYF. CDR3 sequence (DNA): TGTGCCAGCAGGCGGGGGAACACAGATACGCAGTATTTT.